The 30 T cell receptor beta chains below all came from one sample that was sequenced in a study of blood T cell repertoires in COVID-19. Sequencing was performed with immunoSEQ multiplex PCR; in TCRdb, only in-frame clones are kept and a portion is missing. The sample carries a few hundred thousand clones, 90% recorded once. Sequenced: peripheral blood. The receptors originated from a woman aged 60-70 years with COVID-19, enrolled during active disease.

The rearrangement joins TRBV9 to TRBJ2-3; 11 bases are shared with TRBD1. This CDR3 has 17 residues. Trimming at V came to 4 bases and at J to 1 base, leaving 8 bases not matched to a gene. Germline V CDR1 and CDR2: SGDLS, YYNGEE. DNA for the CDR3: TGTGCCAGCAGCAACCGGGGACAGGGGGATGGCACAGATACGCAGTATTTT. This translates into CASSNRGQGDGTDTQYF. Filled out from reference TRBV9 and TRBJ2-3, the complete variable domain reads DSGVTQTPKHLITATGQRVTLRCSPRSGDLSVYWYQQSLDQGLQFLIQYYNGEERAKGNILERFSAQQFPDLHSELNLSSLELGDSALYFCASSNRGQGDGTDTQYFGPGTRLTVL.

V and J are TRBV18 and TRBJ2-1, with TRBD2 matching over 11 bases. Looked up from germline, CDR1 is KGHSH and CDR2 is LQKENI. CDR3 length equals 15 residues. Trimming took 5 bases from V and 5 from J; bases not matched to a gene: 5. The CDR3 protein is CASSVAGGPDNEQFF. The CDR3 bases are TGTGCCAGCTCAGTAGCGGGGGGGCCGGACAATGAGCAGTTCTTC.

The chain combines TRBV7-2 with TRBJ1-2; 11 positions match TRBD1. Germline loops: CDR1 SGHTA, CDR2 FQGNSA. V lost 5 bases and J lost 3; bases outside the gene matches: 17. The CDR3 has 19 amino acids. The CDR3 region is CASSPASDRGRLVDYGYTF. The CDR3 DNA reads TGTGCCAGCAGCCCGGCTTCGGACAGGGGGCGGTTAGTGGACTATGGCTACACCTTC.

The rearrangement joins TRBV5-5 to TRBJ2-7; TRBD1 aligns across 10 bases. The CDR3 contains 17 residues. With 0 bases clipped from V and 6 bases from J, the junction kept 12 bases outside the gene matches. Germline V gene lookup returns CDR1 SGHKS and CDR2 YYEKEE (reference sequence). The CDR3 DNA is TGTGCCAGCAGCTTGGCCGGACAGGGGGTTTCGGCAGGCGAGCAGTACTTC. It yields the protein CASSLAGQGVSAGEQYF.

The chain employs TRBV5-4 and TRBJ1-1; TRBD1 aligns across 7 bases. The trim removed 3 bases at V and 1 base at J, leaving 9 bases unmatched. Germline V gene data show CDR1 as SGHNT and CDR2 as YYREEE (reference sequence). This CDR3 contains 16 residues. In DNA form, the CDR3 reads TGTGCCAGCAGCTCCAGGTCCCGGGACAGGAACACTGAAGCTTTCTTT. Its translation is CASSSRSRDRNTEAFF.

This chain uses TRBV5-1 with TRBJ1-6; D remains ambiguous. This CDR3 contains 16 residues. Germline V gives CDR1 SGHRS, CDR2 YFSETQ. Trimming stripped 4 bases from V and 0 bases from J, with 11 bases between. CDR3 DNA sequence: TGCGCCAGCAGCCCTTCGGGGAGCTCCTATAATTCACCCCTCCACTTT. It is translated as CASSPSGSSYNSPLHF.

The V gene is TRBV15, the J gene TRBJ2-7, with 8 positions matching TRBD1. From germline, CDR1 is LNHNV and CDR2 YYDKDF (reference sequence). Trimming at V came to 0 bases and at J to 5 bases, leaving 9 bases not matched to a gene. The CDR3 runs 16 residues. In DNA, the CDR3 is TGTGCCACCAGCAGAGATCGACGACAGGGGTTTAACGAGCAGTACTTC. Residues: CATSRDRRQGFNEQYF.

This chain uses TRBV4-1 with TRBJ1-2; D is perhaps TRBD1 (5 bases). Trimming took 0 bases from V and 4 from J, leaving 9 bases between them. The CDR3 has 14 residues. From germline, CDR1 is MGHRA and CDR2 YSYEKL. The CDR3 bases are TGCGCCAGCAGCCAAGATCGCGGGACCTATGGCTACACCTTC. Translating it yields CASSQDRGTYGYTF.

The rearrangement uses TRBV6-5 and TRBJ2-2, with D unclear. Germline lookup yields CDR1 MNHEY and CDR2 SVGAGI. The CDR3 is 12 amino acids. V lost 2 bases to trimming and J lost 4 bases, with 2 bases between them. As DNA, the CDR3 is TGTGCCAGCAGTTACCGCACCGGGGAGCTGTTTTTT. This translates into CASSYRTGELFF.

V gene TRBV12-5 combines with J gene TRBJ2-1; D is possibly TRBD1 (6 bases). The CDR3 has 13 amino acids. With 7 bases removed from V and 4 bases from J, the gap between germline ends came to 11 bases. CDR1 is LGHNT, CDR2 FRNRAP, per germline. CDR3 sequence: CASVQGGYNEQFF. In DNA, the CDR3 is TGTGCTAGTGTCCAAGGGGGTTACAATGAGCAGTTCTTC.

The DNA of the CDR3 is TGTGCCAGCAGCTCATCAGTGAACACTGAAGCTTTCTTT. Its translation: CASSSSVNTEAFF. V is TRBV7-2 and J is TRBJ1-1; no reliable D call. CDR1 is SGHTA, CDR2 FQGNSA, per germline. CDR3 size: 13 residues. The V end lost 4 bases, the J end lost 0 bases, and 6 bases lay between the germline ends. Filled out from reference TRBV7-2 and TRBJ1-1, the complete variable domain reads GAGVSQSPSNKVTEKGKDVELRCDPISGHTALYWYRQSLGQGLEFLIYFQGNSAPDKSGLPSDRFSAERTGGSVSTLTIQRTQQEDSAVYLCASSSSVNTEAFFGQGTRLTVV.

This clone was counted a single time. V usage is TRBV11-2 and J usage is TRBJ2-7, with 9 bases identical to TRBD1. The CDR3 runs 16 residues. Germline lookup yields CDR1 SGHAT and CDR2 FQNNGV. V lost 5 bases and J lost 0; bases outside the gene matches: 8. The CDR3 sequence: CASSRHGQGNSYEQYF. The CDR3 DNA is TGTGCCAGCAGCCGACACGGACAGGGGAACTCCTACGAGCAGTACTTC.

The genes are TRBV4-3 and TRBJ1-1, with 8 positions matching TRBD1. With 3 bases clipped from V and 7 bases from J, the junction kept 16 bases outside the gene matches. This CDR3 spans 17 amino acids. CDR1 and CDR2 (germline): LGHNA, YSLEER. CDR3 sequence reads: CASSHLYPDRVPREAFF. In nucleotides, the CDR3 is TGCGCCAGCAGCCACCTATATCCGGACAGGGTCCCCCGTGAAGCTTTCTTT.

The chain combines TRBV15 with TRBJ2-2; TRBD2 might be the D (5 bases). The CDR3 is 16 amino acids. CDR1 and CDR2 (germline): LNHNV, YYDKDF (reference sequence). Trimming removed 0 bases from V and 7 bases from J, with 15 bases in between. CDR3 nucleotides: TGTGCCACCAGCAGAGACCCCCGGACCCGGGGCGGGGAGCTGTTTTTT. Translating gives CATSRDPRTRGGELFF.

The rearrangement links TRBV18 to TRBJ1-6; D perhaps matches TRBD1 (5 bases). The CDR3 loop spans 13 amino acids. Per germline, CDR1 KGHSH and CDR2 LQKENI. Trimming took off 6 bases at V and 10 bases at J, with 13 bases between the two ends. The CDR3 sequence: CASSSTGDSPLHF. CDR3 coding DNA: TGTGCCAGCTCTTCAACGGGGGACTCACCCCTCCACTTT.

Turning to this clone: Lacking the conserved final phenylalanine or tryptophan, this CDR3 likely reflects a read error. CDR3 nucleotide sequence: TGTGCCAGCAGTTCCCGGGAAGGTATTTTGCCCCAGCATCTT. Translating gives CASSSREGILPQHL. The chain uses TRBV27 and TRBJ1-5; D is unresolved. The CDR3 length is 14 residues. The V end was cut by 4 bases, the J end by 9 bases, with 16 bases between. CDR1 is MNHEY and CDR2 is SMNVEV in the germline V gene (reference sequence).

This clone was detected only once. The J gene is TRBJ1-1, the V gene TRBV19, with 9 bases aligning to TRBD1. The CDR3 sequence is 16 residues long. The ends lost 5 bases at V and 1 base at J; junction bases unmatched: 8. The germline V gene encodes CDR1 LNHDA and CDR2 SQIVND (reference sequence). Written as DNA, the CDR3 is TGTGCCAGTAGTCACCGGGACAGGGCCCCGAACACTGAAGCTTTCTTT. The encoded protein is CASSHRDRAPNTEAFF.

J is TRBJ1-4 and V is TRBV30; no firm D call. This CDR3 region has 14 residues. The germline gives CDR1 GTSNPN, CDR2 SVGIG (reference sequence). V shed 6 bases and J shed 4 bases, with 15 bases lying between them. Here the CDR3 DNA reads TGTGCCTGTTCCAAGACGAGACATAATGAAAAACTGTTTTTT. Protein: CACSKTRHNEKLFF.

The chain couples TRBV29-1 to TRBJ1-2, with a weak D call TRBD1 (5 bases). CDR1 and CDR2 (germline): SQVTM, ANQGSEA. V was cut by 4 bases and J by 8 bases, with 17 bases left in between. The CDR3 consists of 13 residues. The chain's CDR3 is CSVVIAGVYGYTF. In nucleotides, the CDR3 is TGCAGCGTTGTCATAGCGGGGGTCTACGGCTACACCTTC.

The chain couples TRBV5-1 to TRBJ1-2, with 12 nucleotides matching TRBD1. CDR1 and CDR2 from the germline V gene are SGHRS and YFSETQ. V lost 3 bases to trimming and J lost 7 bases; unmatched junction nucleotides: 7. This CDR3 has 15 amino acids. In DNA, the CDR3 is TGCGCCAGCAGCTCGGCCGGGACAGGGGGCGTTGGCTACACCTTC. This gives the protein CASSSAGTGGVGYTF.

The rearrangement uses TRBV19 and TRBJ2-5; 8 bases map to TRBD2. The CDR3 has 13 residues. The germline V gene encodes CDR1 LNHDA and CDR2 SQIVND (reference sequence). With 7 bases clipped from V and 5 bases from J, the junction kept 6 bases outside the gene matches. CDR3 DNA: TGTGCCAGTACGGGCGGGGGGCCGGAGACCCAGTACTTC. Translation: CASTGGGPETQYF.

For the CDR3, the DNA is TGTGCCAGCAGCCCCAACTTCCAGGGGAACTATGGCTACACCTTC. Protein sequence: CASSPNFQGNYGYTF. The genes are TRBV9 and TRBJ1-2; a weak D match, TRBD1 (6 bases). The CDR3 sequence is 15 residues long. CDR1 is SGDLS and CDR2 is YYNGEE in the germline V gene. The germline V and J ends were trimmed by 4 bases and 2 bases, with 15 bases remaining between them.

This clone was counted a single time. This chain joins TRBV6-5 and TRBJ2-7, with 7 bases lining up with TRBD1. Germline V lookup: CDR1 MNHEY, CDR2 SVGAGI. This CDR3 contains 15 residues. The J segment lost 0 bases and the V segment lost 5 bases, leaving 7 bases of the junction unmatched. CDR3 loop: CASSRPGQSSYEQYF. The CDR3 bases are TGTGCCAGCAGTAGACCGGGACAGAGCTCCTACGAGCAGTACTTC.

The chain employs TRBV7-8 and TRBJ1-4; 9 bases fit TRBD1. In germline, CDR1 is SGHVS, CDR2 FQNEAQ. The ends lost 3 bases at V and 4 bases at J; junction bases unmatched: 6. The CDR3 spans 16 residues. The CDR3 loop reads CASSLGQGTDNEKLFF. The CDR3 DNA reads as TGTGCCAGCAGCTTGGGACAGGGAACGGATAATGAAAAACTGTTTTTT.

Of note for this clone: At one boundary the junction diverges from the germline segment, which might be a read error. The J gene is TRBJ1-2, the V gene TRBV9, with TRBD1 matching over 8 bases. Germline-derived CDR1 and CDR2 are SGDLS and YYNGEE. The CDR3 contains 15 residues. CDR3 residues: CASNVQGERSNGYTF. The CDR3 region has the DNA TGTGCCAGCAACGTACAGGGGGAAAGAAGTAATGGCTACACCTTC.

A word on this clone: Other nucleotide sequences in the sample specify the same CDR3. CDR3 sequence: CASSLGGANEKLFF. The CDR3 coding sequence is TGTGCCAGCAGCTTGGGGGGGGCTAATGAAAAACTGTTTTTT. J is TRBJ1-4 and V is TRBV5-4; weak D call: TRBD1 (5 bases). The CDR3 runs to 14 residues. Germline V CDR1 and CDR2: SGHNT, YYREEE (reference sequence). V gave up 0 bases and J gave up 3 bases, with 6 bases separating them.

As to this clone: Other DNA sequences in the same sample also yield this CDR3. The chain carries TRBV5-6 and TRBJ2-2; 7 nucleotides line up with TRBD1. Germline lookup yields CDR1 SGHDT and CDR2 YYEEEE. With 4 bases clipped from V and 4 bases from J, the junction kept 4 bases outside the gene matches. This CDR3 contains 14 residues. The CDR3 bases are TGTGCCAGCAGCCCAGGGGGACCCACCGGGGAGCTGTTTTTT. Protein product: CASSPGGPTGELFF.

This clone was seen just once. The V call is TRBV7-8, the J call TRBJ2-1; D unresolved. Per the germline V gene, CDR1 is SGHVS and CDR2 is FQNEAQ. V was clipped by 5 bases and J by 10 bases, with 12 bases between them. The CDR3 loop spans 12 amino acids. The CDR3 is CASSPPLAEQFF. The CDR3 region has the DNA TGTGCCAGCAGCCCCCCTCTGGCAGAGCAGTTCTTC. Supplemented by reference TRBV7-8 and TRBJ2-1, the full variable domain reads GAGVSQSPRYKVAKRGQDVALRCDPISGHVSLFWYQQALGQGPEFLTYFQNEAQLDKSGLPSDRFFAERPEGSVSTLKIQRTQQEDSAVYLCASSPPLAEQFFGPGTRLTVL.

The chain couples TRBV6-5 to TRBJ2-7; a possible D gene is TRBD2 (6 bases). Per germline, CDR1 MNHEY and CDR2 SVGAGI. The CDR3 sequence is 15 residues long. Trimming took 7 bases from V and 1 from J, leaving 17 bases between them. As DNA, the CDR3 is TGTGCCAGCAACAAAAGGGGAGGAGTGTCCTACGAGCAGTACTTC. As protein: CASNKRGGVSYEQYF.

This chain joins TRBV7-9 and TRBJ1-2, with 8 bases that match TRBD1. Germline-derived CDR1 and CDR2 are SEHNR and FQNEAQ (reference sequence). The CDR3 loop spans 17 amino acids. V lost 6 bases and J lost 3; bases outside the gene matches: 15. The CDR3 loop is CASRPRQGWVLDYGYTF. In nucleotides, the CDR3 is TGTGCCAGCAGACCTCGACAGGGGTGGGTGTTAGACTATGGCTACACCTTC.